A single sample gave rise to the 12 T cell receptor beta chains below, sequenced in a study of OX40 agonist ivuxolimab in advanced cancers. Data came from immunoSEQ multiplex PCR; TCRdb stores just in-frame clones and leaves some out. The data hold about 78,000 clones, with less than 85% observed a single time. Sequenced material: CD4+ or CD8+ T cells sorted from blood, taken in a trial of the OX40 agonist ivuxolimab. Every receptor here comes from an adult with an advanced solid tumor such as melanoma, head and neck, liver or kidney cancer.

This chain joins TRBV21-1 and TRBJ2-7; the D segment call TRBD2 is taken from the table without a DNA check. TRBV21-1 is deemed a pseudogene. The CDR3 loop spans 16 amino acids. The CDR3 region has the DNA TGTGCCAGCACCTCAAGGGGGGGACTCCCGCCCTACGAGCAGTACTTC. This encodes CASTSRGGLPPYEQYF.

The chain links TRBV30 to TRBJ1-1; TRBD1 might be the D (6 bases). This CDR3 has 15 amino acids. Germline loops: CDR1 GTSNPN, CDR2 SVGIG (reference sequence). V was trimmed by 0 bases and J by 1 base, leaving 12 bases between them. The DNA of the CDR3 is TGTGCCTGGAGTGTTGGGGGGCCGTGGAACACTGAAGCTTTCTTT. It is translated as CAWSVGGPWNTEAFF.

The genes are TRBV7-2 and TRBJ2-1; D remains unclear. Trimming shortened V by 4 bases and J by 8 bases, and 12 bases separated the two germline ends. CDR3 length equals 13 residues. CDR1 and CDR2 (germline): SGHTA, FQGNSA. This CDR3 reads CASSSRYTYEQFF. DNA of the CDR3: TGTGCCAGCAGCTCACGGTACACCTATGAGCAGTTCTTC.

The chain has TRBV18 and TRBJ2-3; perhaps TRBD1 as D (5 bases). This CDR3 region has 13 residues. Trimming took off 2 bases at V and 5 bases at J, with 8 bases between the two ends. Per the germline V gene, CDR1 is KGHSH and CDR2 is LQKENI. This chain's CDR3 is CASSPVGQDTQYF. Written as DNA, the CDR3 is TGTGCCAGCTCACCAGTGGGGCAAGATACGCAGTATTTT. The entire variable domain, with the rest obtained from reference TRBV18 and TRBJ2-3, is as follows: NAGVMQNPRHLVRRRGQEARLRCSPMKGHSHVYWYRQLPEEGLKFMVYLQKENIIDESGMPKERFSAEFPKEGPSILRIQQVVRGDSAAYFCASSPVGQDTQYFGPGTRLTVL.

The chain recombines TRBV5-4 with TRBJ2-1; possibly TRBD2 for D (6 bases). Trimming removed 2 bases from V and 4 bases from J, with 13 bases in between. The CDR3 totals 15 residues. Germline CDR1 and CDR2: SGHNT and YYREEE (reference sequence). The CDR3 reads CASSFPGVSYNEQFF. For the CDR3, the DNA is TGTGCCAGCAGCTTTCCGGGAGTATCTTACAATGAGCAGTTCTTC. Combining the CDR3 with reference TRBV5-4 and TRBJ2-1 gives the whole variable domain ETGVTQSPTHLIKTRGQQVTLRCSSQSGHNTVSWYQQALGQGPQFIFQYYREEENGRGNFPPRFSGLQFPNYSSELNVNALELDDSALYLCASSFPGVSYNEQFFGPGTRLTVL.

The chain employs TRBV13 and TRBJ1-3; no clear D gene. Per germline, CDR1 PRHDT and CDR2 FYEKMQ (reference sequence). Between the trimmed V and J ends, which lost 3 bases and 0 bases, there was a span of 12 bases. The CDR3 sequence is 16 residues long. CDR3 DNA sequence: TGTGCCAGCAGCTTTCGAAAAAGCAGCTCTGGAAACACCATATATTTT. It yields the protein CASSFRKSSSGNTIYF.

This clone is a singleton in its sample. The V gene is TRBV28, the J gene TRBJ2-1; maybe TRBD2 (7 bases). The CDR3 consists of 15 residues. V was trimmed by 2 bases and J by 8 bases, leaving 16 bases between them. Germline CDR1 is MDHEN and CDR2 is SYDVKM. CDR3 bases: TGTGCCAGCAGTTTAGGCGGGGGCGTGAGGGATGAGCAGTTCTTC. Translating it yields CASSLGGGVRDEQFF.

The V and J genes are TRBV5-1 and TRBJ2-1; 11 bases align to TRBD2. Trimming cost V 4 bases and J 6 bases; bases outside gene matches: 12. The CDR3 has 17 residues. Germline V gene sequence: CDR1 SGHRS, CDR2 YFSETQ. CDR3 in DNA: TGCGCCAGCAGCACGCCAGGAGGGACTAGCGGCTTCAATGAGCAGTTCTTC. This codes for CASSTPGGTSGFNEQFF.

V and J are TRBV7-9 and TRBJ1-3; D not certain. The V gene's germline CDR1 is SEHNR and CDR2 FQNEAQ (reference sequence). Trimming took 3 bases from V and 4 from J, leaving 7 bases between them. CDR3 length: 13 amino acids. The CDR3 loop reads CASSFFGGNTIYF. Here the CDR3 DNA reads TGTGCCAGCAGCTTTTTTGGGGGAAACACCATATATTTT.

The rearrangement links TRBV5-6 to TRBJ2-3, with no clear D. The CDR3 length is 14 residues. Trimming shortened V by 0 bases and J by 1 base, and 6 bases separated the two germline ends. Germline assignment: CDR1 SGHDT and CDR2 YYEEEE. CDR3 bases: TGTGCCAGCAGCTTGGACAGTCGCACAGATACGCAGTATTTT. Encoded protein: CASSLDSRTDTQYF.

This chain joins TRBV5-1 and TRBJ1-3; possibly TRBD1 for D (5 bases). CDR1 is SGHRS, CDR2 YFSETQ, per germline. The CDR3 has 15 amino acids. The ends were cut back, 5 bases at V and 1 base at J, with 13 bases in the middle. The CDR3 region is CASSLSGASGNTIYF. The CDR3 bases are TGCGCCAGCAGTCTGTCCGGGGCATCTGGAAACACCATATATTTT.

The chain carries TRBV6-4 and TRBJ2-1, with 10 bases lining up with TRBD2. With V trimmed by 4 bases and J by 6 bases, 6 bases remained unmatched. CDR1 is MRHNA and CDR2 is SNTAGT in the germline V gene. This CDR3 region has 15 residues. The DNA of the CDR3 is TGTGCCAGCAGTGTTAGCGGGGGGAGTCTCAATGAGCAGTTCTTC. Translated, it gives CASSVSGGSLNEQFF.